A selection of T cell receptor beta chains follows, all from one sample in a study of blood T cell repertoires in COVID-19. Sequencing used immunoSEQ multiplex PCR; TCRdb keeps in-frame clones, though not all of them. The sample shows 140,000 to 150,000 clones, 88% of them seen only once. Sequenced material: peripheral blood. Source of these receptors: a man aged 65-85 years with acute or convalescent COVID-19. Each CDR3 is given with its conserved first and last residue. D genes are given only for firm matches. Some rows mark clone size as missing; the rest say once, few, many or name a class of expanded clone.

j_call d_call clone_size v_call cdr3_nt cdr3_aa
TRBJ1-6 - - TRBV5-1 TGCGCCAGCAGCTTGGATGGCAAACCTTATAATTCACCCCTCCACTTT CASSLDGKPYNSPLHF
TRBJ1-1 - - TRBV6-5 TGTGCCAGCAGTTTAGACAGACTGAACACTGAAGCTTTCTTT CASSLDRLNTEAFF
TRBJ2-2 - - TRBV6-5 TGTGCCACCTTTAAGGGTGCCGGGGGTAACGGGGAGCTGTTTTTT CATFKGAGGNGELFF
TRBJ1-2 - once TRBV5-1 TGCGCCAGCAGCCAAGACACCAACTATGGCTACACCTTC CASSQDTNYGYTF
TRBJ2-7 TRBD2 - TRBV2 TGTGCCAGCATCGCTACTAGCGGGATGGGCGAGCAGTACTTC CASIATSGMGEQYF
TRBJ1-6 TRBD1 - TRBV10-3 TGTGCCATCAGTGACGGACAGGGGGAATCACCCCTCCACTTT CAISDGQGESPLHF
TRBJ2-7 - - TRBV9 TGTGCCAGCAGCCCAAGGGTGGGGGCAGGCGAGCAGTACTTC CASSPRVGAGEQYF
TRBJ2-7 - once TRBV5-1 TGCGCCAGCAGCTTGAGTCGGACAAGAGCCTACGAGCAGTACTTC CASSLSRTRAYEQYF
TRBJ2-7 TRBD1 - TRBV6-5 TGTGCCAGCAGCAAGACAGGGGCGATGGGCTACGAGCAGTACTTC CASSKTGAMGYEQYF
TRBJ2-1 - - TRBV13 TGTGCCAGCAGCCTCCCCCTGGGTAGGGGCGATGAGCAGTTCTTC CASSLPLGRGDEQFF
TRBJ2-7 - - TRBV2 TGTGCCAGCAGTGGACAGGCACGCTCCTACGAGCAGTACTTC CASSGQARSYEQYF
TRBJ2-7 TRBD1 - TRBV18 TGTGCCAGCTCACCCCCGGGACAGGGGAAGAACGAGCAGTACTTC CASSPPGQGKNEQYF
TRBJ2-7 - - TRBV6-4 TGTGCCAGCAGAAAATTTGACTGCCTCTACGAGCAGTACTTC CASRKFDCLYEQYF
TRBJ1-5 TRBD1 - TRBV11-3 TGTGCCAGCAGCCAACCCACAGGGGGAGGCAATCAGCCCCAGCATTTT CASSQPTGGGNQPQHF
TRBJ2-7 TRBD1 - TRBV7-3 TGTGCCAGCAGCCCAACAGGGGGCTCAGTTAACGAGCAGTACTTC CASSPTGGSVNEQYF
TRBJ2-3 - - TRBV10-3 TGTGCCATCAGTGATAATCTTTTGGGGGGGGCCACAGATACGCAGTATTTT CAISDNLLGGATDTQYF